Listed here are 13 T cell receptor beta chains from one sample, sequenced in a study of cytomegalovirus exposure and HLA in healthy donors. A multiplex PCR was run with 60 Vbeta primers and 13 Jbeta primers. The assay was immunoSEQ multiplex PCR, and TCRdb's table has in-frame clones only and misses some. The data show roughly 230,000 clones, around 80% seen once. Sequences were obtained from PBMCs. The receptors here all came from a boy aged 10-17 years in good health and CMV-seronegative.

The chain combines TRBV13 with TRBJ1-4; D unresolved. Germline CDR1 PRHDT, CDR2 FYEKMQ (reference sequence). The CDR3 has 15 amino acids. V was pared by 7 bases and J by 6 bases, with 18 bases between. In DNA form, the CDR3 reads TGTGCCAGCACCCTACGAGGGAGGAGGGATGAAAAACTGTTTTTT. This codes for CASTLRGRRDEKLFF.

This clone was observed a few times. The chain joins TRBV7-9 to TRBJ1-1; 7 positions match TRBD1. Unmatched junction bases numbered 7, after V lost 1 base and J lost 11 bases. This CDR3 has 13 residues. Germline CDR1 SEHNR, CDR2 FQNEAQ (reference sequence). The chain's CDR3 is CASSLEGGSLAFF. CDR3 sequence (DNA): TGTGCCAGCAGCTTAGAAGGGGGCAGTTTGGCTTTCTTT.

This clone showed up just a few times. V usage is TRBV6-6 and J usage is TRBJ2-7, with TRBD1 matching 8 bases. J was trimmed by 3 bases and V by 5 bases; bases with no gene match: 6. The V gene's germline CDR1 is MNHNY and CDR2 SVGAGI (reference sequence). The CDR3 has 14 amino acids. CDR3 bases: TGTGCCAGCAGTACCTACAGGGGGTTCTACGAGCAGTACTTC. Encoded protein: CASSTYRGFYEQYF.

The gene calls are TRBV27 and TRBJ2-3; perhaps TRBD2 as D (5 bases). Germline lookup yields CDR1 MNHEY and CDR2 SMNVEV (reference sequence). The CDR3 spans 12 residues. Trimming removed 5 bases from V and 6 bases from J, with 9 bases in between. The CDR3 DNA is TGTGCCAGCAGTGGGAGAATGGATACGCAGTATTTT. It specifies CASSGRMDTQYF.

The gene calls are TRBV5-8 and TRBJ1-5, with 7 bases lining up with TRBD1. V lost 4 bases and J lost 0; bases outside the gene matches: 4. Germline V gene data show CDR1 as SGHTS and CDR2 as YDEGEE. The CDR3 has 15 residues. The CDR3 protein is CASSAGQYSNQPQHF. In DNA form, the CDR3 reads TGTGCCAGCAGCGCGGGACAGTATAGCAATCAGCCCCAGCATTTT.

The chain combines TRBV6-5 with TRBJ1-5; 8 nucleotides align to TRBD1. Germline loops: CDR1 MNHEY, CDR2 SVGAGI. V was pared by 6 bases and J by 7 bases, with 5 bases of the junction left unmatched. The CDR3 has 13 amino acids. CDR3 region: CASSTGGGQPQHF. CDR3 nucleotide sequence: TGTGCCAGCAGCACAGGGGGTGGACAGCCCCAGCATTTT.

The chain couples TRBV6-6 to TRBJ2-7, with a weak D call TRBD2 (5 bases). The germline V and J ends were trimmed by 8 bases and 4 bases, with 24 bases remaining between them. The CDR3 is 16 amino acids. Germline CDR1 is MNHNY and CDR2 is SVGAGI (reference sequence). CDR3 protein: CASSLGGGSINYEQYF. DNA of the CDR3: TGTGCCAGCTCTCTCGGAGGCGGATCCATCAATTACGAGCAGTACTTC.

The chain combines TRBV29-1 with TRBJ1-3; 7 positions match TRBD1. The CDR3 is made up of 15 amino acids. The V and J ends lost 6 bases and 3 bases, in that order; junction bases with no gene match: 11. Germline V gene lookup returns CDR1 SQVTM and CDR2 ANQGSEA. Here the CDR3 DNA reads TGCAGCGTGGGGGGTTCGGGACAGCGTGGAAACACCATATATTTT. Encoded protein: CSVGGSGQRGNTIYF.

The J gene is TRBJ2-7, the V gene TRBV6-5; 9 positions match TRBD1. Germline trimming cut 6 bases from V and 5 bases from J; bases unmatched to any gene: 5. Germline values: CDR1 MNHEY, CDR2 SVGAGI. CDR3 size: 13 residues. CDR3 nucleotide sequence: TGTGCCAGCAGACGACAGGGGGTCCACGAGCAGTACTTC. Its protein product is CASRRQGVHEQYF.

J is TRBJ2-1 and V is TRBV6-4, with D maybe TRBD2 (5 bases). This CDR3 contains 17 residues. Per the germline V gene, CDR1 is MRHNA and CDR2 is SNTAGT. Trimming took off 1 base at V and 1 base at J, with 14 bases between the two ends. The chain's CDR3 is CASSDWSGMGSYNEQFF. Here the CDR3 DNA reads TGTGCCAGCAGTGACTGGTCGGGGATGGGGTCCTACAATGAGCAGTTCTTC.

Only one count was recorded for this clone. The V and J genes are TRBV9 and TRBJ2-7, with 7 bases matching TRBD2. The V gene's germline CDR1 is SGDLS and CDR2 YYNGEE. V lost 4 bases, J lost 6 bases, and 16 bases stayed unmatched. The CDR3 is made up of 16 amino acids. CDR3 DNA: TGTGCCAGCAGCCCTTATGGGGGAGGGCCGAGTTCCGAGCAGTACTTC. Its translation: CASSPYGGGPSSEQYF. The full variable domain, its missing parts supplied by reference TRBV9 and TRBJ2-7, is DSGVTQTPKHLITATGQRVTLRCSPRSGDLSVYWYQQSLDQGLQFLIQYYNGEERAKGNILERFSAQQFPDLHSELNLSSLELGDSALYFCASSPYGGGPSSEQYFGPGTRLTVT.

This chain uses TRBV10-3 with TRBJ1-2, with D tentatively TRBD1 (5 bases). This CDR3 region has 15 residues. Germline assignment: CDR1 ENHRY and CDR2 SYGVKD. Trimming removed 3 bases at V and 4 bases at J, with 15 bases between. The CDR3 DNA is TGTGCCATCAGTGAAGGGCAGGGAGGGAGCTATGGCTACACCTTC. Protein: CAISEGQGGSYGYTF.

This rearrangement joins TRBV27 to TRBJ2-2, with D perhaps TRBD1 (5 bases). Trimming shortened V by 0 bases and J by 1 base, and 27 bases separated the two germline ends. The CDR3 has 22 residues. Per the germline V gene, CDR1 is MNHEY and CDR2 is SMNVEV (reference sequence). The CDR3 protein is CASSLSPPSPIPVRVNTGELFF. The CDR3 DNA reads as TGTGCCAGCAGTTTATCTCCCCCTTCACCCATACCCGTCAGGGTGAACACCGGGGAGCTGTTTTTT.